The entry below describes one T cell receptor (beta chain). This clonotype was detected a few times. Its specific antigen is unknown. Nothing much larger sits one base from this clone, and base qualities are not available. The V end gives up 4 bases and the J end 1 base, leaving 3 bases in the junction not matched to a gene. Including the terminal cysteine and phenylalanine, the CDR3 comprises 15 residues. Solely the CDR3 DNA is kept, with 45 bases framed from the first base. Based on the germline V gene (reference sequence), the CDR1 and CDR2 sequences are MNHEY and SMNVEV. The library was obtained by PCR. At the Johns Hopkins FTIC core, DNA from the cultured CD4+ T cells underwent TCR sequencing with the Oncomine TCR Beta short-read assay. Genomic DNA was extracted from the cultured CD4+ T cells with the QIAamp micro DNA kit. Oncomine TCR Beta libraries made from cultured CD4+ T cells were pooled using unique dual indexes and sequenced on an Illumina iSeq 100. As for the authors' bioinformatics: Non-productive sequences were filtered out, and CDR3s that did not start with C, did not end with F or W, or were shorter than 7 amino acids were discarded. The MANAFEST web application identified antigen-specific clonotypes by comparing peptide-stimulated wells against reference wells and other culture wells. To be called positive, a clone needed an FDR below 0.05, an odds ratio above 5, and a productive frequency above 0.1% in at least two of three replicate wells. A clonotype was classed as cross-reactive if the clonotype showed significant expansion both in SARS-CoV-2 spike wells and in at least one common cold coronavirus spike condition. Levenshtein distances (stringdist) and unrooted phylogenetic trees (ape) in R version 3.6.1 were used to assess CDR3 homology. TCRdb redid the processing of the public reads, applying fastp at Q25 and MiXCR, and retained in-frame beta chains. Identical CDR3 proteins give one entry, which carries the most common genes and DNA. What appears here as the V and J calls and clone size reflects TCRdb's work, not the paper's. The sample contains more than 9,000 distinct CDR3 sequences, 41% of them found a single time. The top ten hold around a tenth of the sample.

This sample is drawn from a study of vaccination and CD4 T cells after COVID-19 (dated by TCRdb to the early 2020s). The study in broad terms: Convalescent patients had a positive SARS-CoV-2 result on nasal swab PCR, and of these patients, about ten had mild disease and one had severe disease. Post-COVID blood samples from convalescent patients were collected a median of around 100 days after diagnosis, with a range of 35 to 161 days. In control cultures, a CEFX viral epitope pool was used as positive control, an HIV-1 Nef peptide pool was used as negative control, or no peptide was added. In over 8 COVID-19 convalescent patients and several infection-naive healthy vaccine recipients, researchers compared the spike-specific CD4+ TCR repertoire from before mRNA vaccination with the repertoire from after. Post-vaccine blood samples were obtained a median of around 67 days after the second vaccine dose, with a range of about 12 to 241 days. Two doses of either the Pfizer-BioNTech BNT162b2 vaccine (n=8) or the Moderna mRNA-1273 vaccine (n=2) were administered to participants. Six males and four females were included in the convalescent cohort, with two Hispanic individuals, seven Caucasians, two Asians and one multiracial person represented. The cultures were stimulated with overlapping spike peptide pools from SARS-CoV-2 and from the common cold coronaviruses HCoV-NL63, HCoV-OC43 and HCoV-229E. Paper-wide results and their limitations: Although the median number of SARS-CoV-2-reactive clonotypes went up from around 19 after infection to roughly 40 after vaccination, the increase was not significant. Among convalescent patients, a median about 86% of the SARS-CoV-2-reactive clones seen after vaccination appeared only after vaccination, which suggests priming specific to the vaccine. In convalescent patients, nearly all vaccine-specific clones (304 of 307) were found to be mono-reactive for SARS-CoV-2 spike rather than cross-reactive with common cold coronaviruses. Only a relatively small number of convalescent patients were included in the study, and early timepoints following natural infection were not analyzed.

Read against the paper, the sample's treatment or condition label means: approximately nine-day PBMC culture with coronavirus spike peptide pools or control peptides (ViraFEST assay). To expand antigen-specific T cells with peptide pools and then pick out the expanded clonotypes through TCR sequencing, the study relied on the ViraFEST assay. Positive SARS-CoV-2 PCR tests in the convalescent patients dated from March to December 2020, before Alpha, Beta and Delta variants emerged in the United States. More than 1.5 million PBMCs per well were cultured in IMDM with roughly 5.2% human AB serum and roughly 10 IU/ml IL-2, plus 10 ug/ml peptide pools. Half of the culture medium was replaced with fresh IL-2-containing medium on days 3 and 7. Once the cells had been in culture for over nine days, the EasySep CD4+ T cell isolation kit was used to isolate CD4+ T cells by negative selection. Ficoll-Paque Plus gradient centrifugation was used to isolate PBMCs from whole blood, and the isolated PBMCs were then either used fresh or cryopreserved at -140C. Each culture condition was generally run in triplicate wells.

The sequence was collected from a human donor who had recovered from COVID-19. The sequence joins TRBV27 to TRBJ1-1; TRBD1 lines up with 10 middle nucleotides. The material was CD4+ T cells from blood, cultured in vitro, obtained after SARS-CoV-2 vaccination. The CDR3 region has the sequence CASSYDRGPNTEAFF. The DNA is TGTGCCAGCAGTTACGACAGGGGGCCGAACACTGAAGCTTTCTTT.